The T cell receptor (beta chain) under discussion was sequenced for a study of blood T cell repertoires in COVID-19. Whole-study context: Sample material is recorded as cDNA or gDNA derived from T cells, B-cell-depleted T cells, or PBMCs.

In Seattle, patients joined the study during active infection and were tracked longitudinally. In the original processing: Using reference gene primer amplification, nucleated cell counts were estimated. Using immunoSEQ multiplex PCR, the repertoire was profiled, and TCRdb retains in-frame clones only, with some absent. The V and J calls and clone size come from that table; D and trimming were worked out from the DNA. The sample contains a few hundred thousand clones, around four fifths of which appear only once. This clonotype was sampled from a woman over 75 with COVID-19, enrolled during active disease. Sequencing was carried out using peripheral blood.

As DNA, the CDR3 is TGCAGTGCTAGTGGAAGAGGGACTACCCAGAATGAGCAGTTCTTC. This gives the protein CSASGRGTTQNEQFF. V and J are TRBV20-1 and TRBJ2-1; 7 bases are shared with TRBD2. The CDR3 runs 15 residues. With 3 bases clipped from V and 7 bases from J, the junction kept 12 bases outside the gene matches. Germline V gene sequence: CDR1 DFQATT, CDR2 SNEGSKA (reference sequence).